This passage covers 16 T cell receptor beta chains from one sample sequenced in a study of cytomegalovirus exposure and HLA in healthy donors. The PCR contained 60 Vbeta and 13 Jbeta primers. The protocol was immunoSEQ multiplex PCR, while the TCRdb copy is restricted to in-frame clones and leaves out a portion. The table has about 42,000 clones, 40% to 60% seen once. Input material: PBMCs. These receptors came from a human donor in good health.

In DNA form, the CDR3 reads TGTGCCAGCAGCTTAGGAGAAGTAGCTTTCTTT. It is translated as CASSLGEVAFF. The V call is TRBV7-9, the J call TRBJ1-1; D is undetermined. CDR1 and CDR2 from the germline V gene are SEHNR and FQNEAQ (reference sequence). With 1 base removed from V and 10 bases from J, the gap between germline ends came to 7 bases. The CDR3 spans 11 residues.

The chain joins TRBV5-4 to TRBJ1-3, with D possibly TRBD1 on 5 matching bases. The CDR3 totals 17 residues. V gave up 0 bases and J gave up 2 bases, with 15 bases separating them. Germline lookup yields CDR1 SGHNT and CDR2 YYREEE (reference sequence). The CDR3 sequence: CASSLGATGGAGNTIYF. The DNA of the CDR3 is TGTGCCAGCAGCTTGGGAGCCACGGGGGGAGCTGGAAACACCATATATTTT.

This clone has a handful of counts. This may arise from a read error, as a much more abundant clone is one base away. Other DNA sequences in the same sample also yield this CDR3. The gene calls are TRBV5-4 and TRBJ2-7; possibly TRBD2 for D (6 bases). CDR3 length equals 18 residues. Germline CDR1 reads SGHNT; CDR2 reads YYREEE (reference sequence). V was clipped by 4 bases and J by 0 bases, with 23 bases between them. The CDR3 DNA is TGTGCCAGCAGCCAAGGTCCCTCGGTTGGGACTCGCTCCTACGAGCAGTACTTC. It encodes CASSQGPSVGTRSYEQYF.

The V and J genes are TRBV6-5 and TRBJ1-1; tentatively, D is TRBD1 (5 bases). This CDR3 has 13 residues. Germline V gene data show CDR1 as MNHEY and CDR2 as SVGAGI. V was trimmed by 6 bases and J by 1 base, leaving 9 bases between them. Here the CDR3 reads CASSLTGNTEAFF. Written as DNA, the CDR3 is TGTGCCAGCAGCTTAACAGGGAACACTGAAGCTTTCTTT.

The CDR3 here is CASSVRDRGLAQYF. In DNA form, the CDR3 reads TGTGCCAGCAGTGTCCGGGACAGGGGGCTCGCCCAGTACTTC. This chain joins TRBV6-5 and TRBJ2-5, with 12 bases fitting TRBD1. This CDR3 comprises 14 residues. Trimming cost V 5 bases and J 9 bases; bases outside gene matches: 7. Germline V gene lookup returns CDR1 MNHEY and CDR2 SVGAGI.

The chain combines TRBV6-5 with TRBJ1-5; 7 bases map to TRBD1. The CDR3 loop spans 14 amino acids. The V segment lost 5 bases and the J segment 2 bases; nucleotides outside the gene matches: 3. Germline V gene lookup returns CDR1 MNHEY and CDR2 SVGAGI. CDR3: CASSHRGRNQPQHF. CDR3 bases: TGTGCCAGCAGTCACAGGGGACGCAATCAGCCCCAGCATTTT.

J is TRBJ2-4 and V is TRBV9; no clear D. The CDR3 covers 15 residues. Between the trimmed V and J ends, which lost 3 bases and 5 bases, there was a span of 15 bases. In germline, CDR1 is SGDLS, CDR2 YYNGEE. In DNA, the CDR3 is TGTGCCAGCAGCGCCGATGGAGTTACTCAAAACATTCAGTACTTC. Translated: CASSADGVTQNIQYF.

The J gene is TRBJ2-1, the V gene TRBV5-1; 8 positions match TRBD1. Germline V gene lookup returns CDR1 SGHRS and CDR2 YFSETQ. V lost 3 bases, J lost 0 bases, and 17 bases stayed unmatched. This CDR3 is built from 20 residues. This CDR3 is CASSSLGDGSGGPSYNEQFF. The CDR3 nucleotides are TGCGCCAGCAGCTCCCTGGGAGATGGGTCAGGGGGCCCCTCCTACAATGAGCAGTTCTTC.

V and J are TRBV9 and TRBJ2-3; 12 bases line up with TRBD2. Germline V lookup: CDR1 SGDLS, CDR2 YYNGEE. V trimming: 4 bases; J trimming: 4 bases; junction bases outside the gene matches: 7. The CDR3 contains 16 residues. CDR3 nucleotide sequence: TGTGCCAGCAGCTTTGAGACTAGCGGGAGACCAGATACGCAGTATTTT. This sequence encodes CASSFETSGRPDTQYF.

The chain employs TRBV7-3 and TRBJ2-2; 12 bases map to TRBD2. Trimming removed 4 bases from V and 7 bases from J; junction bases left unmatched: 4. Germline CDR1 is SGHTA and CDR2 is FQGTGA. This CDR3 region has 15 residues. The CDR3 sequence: CASSWTSGVGGELFF. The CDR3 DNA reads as TGTGCCAGCAGCTGGACTAGCGGGGTAGGCGGGGAGCTGTTTTTT. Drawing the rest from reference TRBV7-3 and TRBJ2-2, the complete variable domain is GAGVSQTPSNKVTEKGKYVELRCDPISGHTALYWYRQSLGQGPEFLIYFQGTGAADDSGLPNDRFFAVRPEGSVSTLKIQRTERGDSAVYLCASSWTSGVGGELFFGEGSRLTVL.

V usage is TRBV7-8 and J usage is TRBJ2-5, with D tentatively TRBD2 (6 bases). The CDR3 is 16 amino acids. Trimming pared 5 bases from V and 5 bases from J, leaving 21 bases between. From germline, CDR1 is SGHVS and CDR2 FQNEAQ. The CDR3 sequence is CASSPGGQQRRETQYF. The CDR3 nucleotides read TGTGCCAGCAGCCCAGGAGGGCAGCAAAGGCGGGAGACCCAGTACTTC.

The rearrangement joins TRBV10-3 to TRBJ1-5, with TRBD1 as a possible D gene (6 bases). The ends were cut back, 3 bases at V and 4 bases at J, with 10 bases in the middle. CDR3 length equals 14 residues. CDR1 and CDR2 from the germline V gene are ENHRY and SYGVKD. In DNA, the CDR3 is TGTGCCATCAGTGAACAGGGAGGGAATCAGCCCCAGCATTTT. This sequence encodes CAISEQGGNQPQHF.

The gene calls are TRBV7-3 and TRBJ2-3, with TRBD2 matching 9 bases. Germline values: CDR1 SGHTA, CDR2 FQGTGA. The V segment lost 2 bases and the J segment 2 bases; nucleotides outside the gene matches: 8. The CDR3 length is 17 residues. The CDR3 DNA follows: TGTGCCAGCAGCTTAGGATATCGCGGGGGGGACACAGATACGCAGTATTTT. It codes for CASSLGYRGGDTDTQYF.

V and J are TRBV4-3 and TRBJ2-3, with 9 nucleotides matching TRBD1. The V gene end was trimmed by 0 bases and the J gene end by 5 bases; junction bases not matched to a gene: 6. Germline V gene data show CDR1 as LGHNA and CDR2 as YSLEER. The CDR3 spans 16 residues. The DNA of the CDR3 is TGCGCCAGCAGCCAAGAAGGGACAGGGAAAGGAGATACGCAGTATTTT. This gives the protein CASSQEGTGKGDTQYF.

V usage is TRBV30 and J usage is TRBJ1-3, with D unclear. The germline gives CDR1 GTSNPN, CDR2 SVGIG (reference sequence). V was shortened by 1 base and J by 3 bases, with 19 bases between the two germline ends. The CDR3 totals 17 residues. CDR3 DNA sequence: TGTGCCTGGAGTGATCCATCGATTACCCTAATTGGAAACACCATATATTTT. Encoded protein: CAWSDPSITLIGNTIYF.

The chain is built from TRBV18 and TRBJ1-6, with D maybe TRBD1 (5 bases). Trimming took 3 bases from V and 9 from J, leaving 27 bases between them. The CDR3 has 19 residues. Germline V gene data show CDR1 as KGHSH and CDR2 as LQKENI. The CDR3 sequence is CASSPRINTPGRESSPLHF. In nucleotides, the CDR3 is TGTGCCAGCTCACCTCGAATAAATACGCCGGGACGGGAGAGTTCACCCCTCCACTTT.